Detailed here is one T cell receptor beta chain. Sequenced by immunoSEQ multiplex PCR; TCRdb stores in-frame clones only, minus some. The sample contains tens of thousands of clones, about 80% of which appear only once. This sample is part of a study of control samples from healthy donors and cancer patients. Sequenced sample: PBMCs. This receptor was obtained from a man in his fifties or sixties with head and neck cancer.

Here the CDR3 DNA reads TGTGCCAGCAGCAACCTACAGGGGGCAGACAATGAGCAGTTCTTC. Protein: CASSNLQGADNEQFF. The gene calls are TRBV11-2 and TRBJ2-1; 9 nucleotides align to TRBD1. The germline CDR1 and CDR2 sequences are SGHAT and FQNNGV. Trimming cost V 5 bases and J 5 bases; bases outside gene matches: 7. This CDR3 region has 15 residues.